This TCR beta chain stems from a study of T-cell reconstitution after alpha-beta-depleted transplantation in children. This clonotype was seen at least ten times. Unique molecular identifiers featured in how the TCRbeta library was prepared. Using its own MiXCR run on the PCR reads, TCRdb lists one record per CDR3 protein. Of about 640,000 distinct CDR3 sequences in the sample, roughly 15% are singletons; the top ten hold about 1.1%. V lost 0 bases and J lost 0; bases outside the gene matches: 4. Germline CDR1 MNHEY, CDR2 SVGAGI. The CDR3 totals 16 residues. The source of this sequence is a human donor who donated a stem cell graft to a child with acute myeloid leukemia. The sequences come from PBMCs from the stem cell graft donor, collected from the stem cell graft. The V call is TRBV6-5, the J call TRBJ1-2, with 7 bases fitting TRBD1. CDR3 sequence (DNA): TGTGCCAGCAGTTACTCGTCAGGACAGGCTAACTATGGCTACACCTTC. Translating gives CASSYSSGQANYGYTF.